Listed below are T cell receptor beta chains from one sample, sequenced in a study of cytomegalovirus exposure and HLA in healthy donors. Profiling relied on immunoSEQ multiplex PCR, and the TCRdb table lists in-frame clones only, not all of them. The data hold 120,000 to 150,000 clones, with about three fifths observed a single time. The sequenced sample was PBMCs. All receptors derive from a woman aged 25-40 years in good health and CMV-seropositive. The CDR3 runs from the conserved cysteine through the conserved F or W. The D gene is left open where the match is weak. Not all rows give a size; the values are once, few, many and, for expanded clones, a class.

CDR3 DNA: TGTGCCAGCAGCCAAGCCGGCGGGAGAATTACCGGGGAGCTGTTTTTT
CDR3 protein: CASSQAGGRITGELFF
J gene: TRBJ2-2
D gene: TRBD2
clone size: once
V gene: TRBV14

CDR3 DNA: TGTGCCAGCAGCGTATCTAGCGGGGGGGACGTAGAGACCCAGTACTTC
CDR3 protein: CASSVSSGGDVETQYF
J gene: TRBJ2-5
D gene: TRBD2
clone size: few
V gene: TRBV9

CDR3 DNA: TGTGCCAGTAGTGCCGGGACAGGGTATGCGGGAAACACCATATATTTT
CDR3 protein: CASSAGTGYAGNTIYF
J gene: TRBJ1-3
D gene: TRBD1
clone size: -
V gene: TRBV19

CDR3 DNA: TGTGCCAGCAGTGACGGCGGGACAGCTGGTGAGCAGTTCTTC
CDR3 protein: CASSDGGTAGEQFF
J gene: TRBJ2-1
D gene: -
clone size: -
V gene: TRBV6-1

CDR3 DNA: TGTGCCAGCAGCGCCGATCGCGGCAGGGAGCTGTTTTTT
CDR3 protein: CASSADRGRELFF
J gene: TRBJ2-2
D gene: -
clone size: -
V gene: TRBV13

CDR3 DNA: TGTGCCAGCAGCCCAAGGGCCGGGGAAACAACTAATGAAAAACTGTTTTTT
CDR3 protein: CASSPRAGETTNEKLFF
J gene: TRBJ1-4
D gene: -
clone size: -
V gene: TRBV7-9

CDR3 DNA: TGTGCCAGCAGTGAAGCTAGGCGGGGGTACACCGGGGAGCTGTTTTTT
CDR3 protein: CASSEARRGYTGELFF
J gene: TRBJ2-2
D gene: TRBD2
clone size: -
V gene: TRBV6-1

CDR3 DNA: TGTGCCAGCAGCCCGGACAGCGGTGGGGGCTACACCTTC
CDR3 protein: CASSPDSGGGYTF
J gene: TRBJ1-2
D gene: -
clone size: once
V gene: TRBV6-5

CDR3 DNA: TGTGCCAGCAGCTTCGGGGTCGGGTACCAAGAGACCCAGTACTTC
CDR3 protein: CASSFGVGYQETQYF
J gene: TRBJ2-5
D gene: -
clone size: few
V gene: TRBV5-6

CDR3 DNA: TGTGCCACAACAGGGAACTATGGCTACACCTTC
CDR3 protein: CATTGNYGYTF
J gene: TRBJ1-2
D gene: -
clone size: -
V gene: TRBV28

CDR3 DNA: TGTGCCAGCAGCTTATATCGGGGGGGTCTAAGTGTGTGGACCCAGTACTTC
CDR3 protein: CASSLYRGGLSVWTQYF
J gene: TRBJ2-5
D gene: TRBD2
clone size: few
V gene: TRBV7-9

CDR3 DNA: TGTGCCAGCAGATTAACAGGGTTTTCGGCCACTGAAGCTTTCTTT
CDR3 protein: CASRLTGFSATEAFF
J gene: TRBJ1-1
D gene: -
clone size: -
V gene: TRBV9

CDR3 DNA: TGTGCCAGCAGTTCCGGACAGGTCTCAAATAGCAATCAGCCCCAGCATTTT
CDR3 protein: CASSSGQVSNSNQPQHF
J gene: TRBJ1-5
D gene: TRBD1
clone size: few
V gene: TRBV28

CDR3 DNA: TGTGCCAGCGACAGGGCGATCACCGGGGAGCTGTTTTTT
CDR3 protein: CASDRAITGELFF
J gene: TRBJ2-2
D gene: TRBD1
clone size: -
V gene: TRBV28

CDR3 DNA: TGTGCCAGCAGTGTAAACCAGCTAGCTTACAATAATTCACCCCTCCACTTT
CDR3 protein: CASSVNQLAYNNSPLHF
J gene: TRBJ1-6
D gene: -
clone size: -
V gene: TRBV6-1

CDR3 DNA: TGTGCCAGCAGCGTAGACCAGGACAGCTATGGCTACACCTTC
CDR3 protein: CASSVDQDSYGYTF
J gene: TRBJ1-2
D gene: -
clone size: -
V gene: TRBV9

CDR3 DNA: TGTGCCAGCAGTTCCGGGGAGTATGGCTACACCTTC
CDR3 protein: CASSSGEYGYTF
J gene: TRBJ1-2
D gene: -
clone size: few
V gene: TRBV28

CDR3 DNA: TGTGCCAGCAGCCTCAGGGGAACCAATCAGCCCCAGCATTTT
CDR3 protein: CASSLRGTNQPQHF
J gene: TRBJ1-5
D gene: -
clone size: -
V gene: TRBV7-2

CDR3 DNA: TGCAGCGTTGACGGGACAGGGAAAGGGGGGAGCTCCTACGAGCAGTACTTC
CDR3 protein: CSVDGTGKGGSSYEQYF
J gene: TRBJ2-7
D gene: TRBD1
clone size: -
V gene: TRBV29-1

CDR3 DNA: TGTGCCTGGAGTCGGACAGGGGTACATGGCTACACCTTC
CDR3 protein: CAWSRTGVHGYTF
J gene: TRBJ1-2
D gene: TRBD1
clone size: -
V gene: TRBV30

CDR3 DNA: TGTGCCAGCAGCTTGGCCTTAGGACAGGGGGCCGTCTCCTACGAGCAGTACTTC
CDR3 protein: CASSLALGQGAVSYEQYF
J gene: TRBJ2-7
D gene: TRBD1
clone size: few
V gene: TRBV5-6

CDR3 DNA: TGCGCCAGCAGTCTTACGAGCTACGAGCAGTACTTC
CDR3 protein: CASSLTSYEQYF
J gene: TRBJ2-7
D gene: -
clone size: -
V gene: TRBV10-2

CDR3 DNA: TGCGCCAGCCGGGGCCAAGAGACCCAGTACTTC
CDR3 protein: CASRGQETQYF
J gene: TRBJ2-5
D gene: -
clone size: few
V gene: TRBV5-1

CDR3 DNA: TGTGCCAGAAGCGTAGCCGGGACAGACACCGGAGCGAACACCGGGGAGCTGTTTTTT
CDR3 protein: CARSVAGTDTGANTGELFF
J gene: TRBJ2-2
D gene: TRBD1
clone size: -
V gene: TRBV5-3

CDR3 DNA: TGTGCCAGCAGTGACTCTAGCCGATCTAGCACAGATACGCAGTATTTT
CDR3 protein: CASSDSSRSSTDTQYF
J gene: TRBJ2-3
D gene: -
clone size: once
V gene: TRBV6-4

CDR3 DNA: TGTGCCAGCAGCTTGGACAGAAACTATGGCTACACCTTC
CDR3 protein: CASSLDRNYGYTF
J gene: TRBJ1-2
D gene: -
clone size: -
V gene: TRBV5-4

CDR3 DNA: TGTGCCAGCTCACCGAACACAGGGTGGGCGAGCCCTATCCTAGACACCTTC
CDR3 protein: CASSPNTGWASPILDTF
J gene: TRBJ1-2
D gene: -
clone size: -
V gene: TRBV18

CDR3 DNA: TGTGCCAGCAGTATAACCCGGACAGGGGTATACGAGCAGTACTTC
CDR3 protein: CASSITRTGVYEQYF
J gene: TRBJ2-7
D gene: TRBD1
clone size: -
V gene: TRBV6-1

CDR3 DNA: TGCGCCAGCAGCTTGACGGGCAGCCGGGGAAATTCACCCCTCCACTTT
CDR3 protein: CASSLTGSRGNSPLHF
J gene: TRBJ1-6
D gene: -
clone size: -
V gene: TRBV5-1

CDR3 DNA: TGTGCCAGCAGCTTAGTATCCTGGGGAGATTGGGGTACCTTC
CDR3 protein: CASSLVSWGDWGTF
J gene: TRBJ1-2
D gene: -
clone size: -
V gene: TRBV7-2

CDR3 DNA: TGTGCCATCAGCCCGGGAGGGAATGAGCAGTTCTTC
CDR3 protein: CAISPGGNEQFF
J gene: TRBJ2-1
D gene: TRBD2
clone size: -
V gene: TRBV10-3

CDR3 DNA: TGTGCCAGCAGCTTAGGCGGAGGGAAGACTGAAGCTTTCTTT
CDR3 protein: CASSLGGGKTEAFF
J gene: TRBJ1-1
D gene: -
clone size: few
V gene: TRBV11-2

CDR3 DNA: TGCGCCAGCAGCGGATGGGACAGCCGCTACGAGCAGTACTTC
CDR3 protein: CASSGWDSRYEQYF
J gene: TRBJ2-7
D gene: TRBD1
clone size: once
V gene: TRBV5-1

CDR3 DNA: TGCGCCAGCAGACCCGGGACAGGGGGCCACACTGAAGCTTTCTTT
CDR3 protein: CASRPGTGGHTEAFF
J gene: TRBJ1-1
D gene: TRBD1
clone size: -
V gene: TRBV10-1

CDR3 DNA: TGCAGGATCGGCGGGCAGGGGGCGCTTGGCTATGGCTACACCTTC
CDR3 protein: CRIGGQGALGYGYTF
J gene: TRBJ1-2
D gene: TRBD1
clone size: -
V gene: TRBV29-1

CDR3 DNA: TGCAGCGTTGAAAGGGGGACAGGGTCTGGCGAGCAGTACTTC
CDR3 protein: CSVERGTGSGEQYF
J gene: TRBJ2-7
D gene: TRBD1
clone size: -
V gene: TRBV29-1

CDR3 DNA: TGTGCCAGCAGTGACAGGTTGAACACTGAAGCTTTCTTT
CDR3 protein: CASSDRLNTEAFF
J gene: TRBJ1-1
D gene: -
clone size: -
V gene: TRBV2

CDR3 DNA: TGTGCCAGCAGCGCAGGGGGACTAGCGGAGAACACCGGGGAGCTGTTTTTT
CDR3 protein: CASSAGGLAENTGELFF
J gene: TRBJ2-2
D gene: TRBD2
clone size: few
V gene: TRBV9

CDR3 DNA: TGCGCCAGCAGCTTGCCTAGCGCGGGGACCGGGGAGCTGTTTTTT
CDR3 protein: CASSLPSAGTGELFF
J gene: TRBJ2-2
D gene: -
clone size: few
V gene: TRBV5-1

CDR3 DNA: TGTGCCAGTATGGTCCGGGAGCCGGGAGATACGCAGTATTTT
CDR3 protein: CASMVREPGDTQYF
J gene: TRBJ2-3
D gene: -
clone size: -
V gene: TRBV19

CDR3 DNA: TGTGCCAGCAGCTTTTCGAGCTCCTCCACGTCCCTCTATGGCTACACCTTC
CDR3 protein: CASSFSSSSTSLYGYTF
J gene: TRBJ1-2
D gene: -
clone size: -
V gene: TRBV5-4